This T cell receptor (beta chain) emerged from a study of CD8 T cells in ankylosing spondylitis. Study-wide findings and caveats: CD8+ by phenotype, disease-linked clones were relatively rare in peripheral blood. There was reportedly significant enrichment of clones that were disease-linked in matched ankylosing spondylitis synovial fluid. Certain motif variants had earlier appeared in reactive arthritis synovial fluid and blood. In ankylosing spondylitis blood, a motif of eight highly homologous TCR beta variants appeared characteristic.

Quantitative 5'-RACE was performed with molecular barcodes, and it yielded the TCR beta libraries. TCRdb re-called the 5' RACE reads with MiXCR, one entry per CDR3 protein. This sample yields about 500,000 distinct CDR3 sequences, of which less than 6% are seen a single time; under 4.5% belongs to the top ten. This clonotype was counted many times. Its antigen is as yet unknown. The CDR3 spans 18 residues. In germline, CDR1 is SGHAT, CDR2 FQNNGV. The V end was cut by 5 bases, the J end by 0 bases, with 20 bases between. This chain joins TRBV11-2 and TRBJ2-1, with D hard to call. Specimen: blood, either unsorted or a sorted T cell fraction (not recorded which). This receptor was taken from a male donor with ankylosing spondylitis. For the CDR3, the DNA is TGTGCCAGCAGCCTCCCCGGTTCTGATACCGTCTCCTACAATGAGCAGTTCTTC. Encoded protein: CASSLPGSDTVSYNEQFF.